These T cell receptor beta chains were read from a single sample in a study of control samples from healthy donors and cancer patients. The data were produced by immunoSEQ multiplex PCR, yet TCRdb's version contains in-frame clones alone and is incomplete. This table has approximately 120,000 clones, over 75% appearing once. The sequencing sample was made of blood. The receptors here all came from a man aged 55 to 70 in good health. Both conserved end residues are part of each CDR3. D genes are given only for firm matches. Where a row states a size, it is once, few, many or the class of an expanded clone; other rows omit it.

cdr3_aa: CASSPRQGGNYGYTF
cdr3_nt: TGTGCCAGCTCACCTCGACAGGGGGGGAACTATGGCTACACCTTC
d_call: TRBD1
clone_size: NA
v_call: TRBV18
j_call: TRBJ1-2

cdr3_aa: CASSMSWVTGANVLTF
cdr3_nt: TGTGCCAGTAGTATGAGTTGGGTGACTGGGGCCAACGTCCTGACTTTC
d_call: NA
clone_size: NA
v_call: TRBV19
j_call: TRBJ2-6

cdr3_aa: CASTRLGAGGYNEQFF
cdr3_nt: TGTGCCAGCACCCGCCTAGGAGCGGGAGGCTACAATGAGCAGTTCTTC
d_call: TRBD2
clone_size: few
v_call: TRBV4-2
j_call: TRBJ2-1

cdr3_aa: CASSEYGQGGSTEAFF
cdr3_nt: TGTGCCAGCAGTGAATACGGACAGGGCGGTTCGACTGAAGCTTTCTTT
d_call: TRBD1
clone_size: NA
v_call: TRBV6-1
j_call: TRBJ1-1

cdr3_aa: CASSLNQGRTEAFF
cdr3_nt: TGTGCCAGCAGCTTGAATCAGGGGAGGACTGAAGCTTTCTTT
d_call: NA
clone_size: NA
v_call: TRBV5-4
j_call: TRBJ1-1

cdr3_aa: CASRPTASNQPQHF
cdr3_nt: TGTGCCAGCAGACCGACAGCTAGCAATCAGCCCCAGCATTTT
d_call: NA
clone_size: NA
v_call: TRBV28
j_call: TRBJ1-5

cdr3_aa: CASSVVQNTEAFF
cdr3_nt: TGTGCCAGCAGCGTAGTACAAAACACTGAAGCTTTCTTT
d_call: NA
clone_size: NA
v_call: TRBV9
j_call: TRBJ1-1

cdr3_aa: CASSIDSQGVSTDTQYF
cdr3_nt: TGTGCCAGTAGTATAGATAGTCAGGGGGTAAGCACAGATACGCAGTATTTT
d_call: TRBD1
clone_size: NA
v_call: TRBV19
j_call: TRBJ2-3

cdr3_aa: CASSEASIPYEQYF
cdr3_nt: TGTGCCAGCAGTGAAGCCTCAATCCCCTACGAGCAGTACTTC
d_call: NA
clone_size: NA
v_call: TRBV6-1
j_call: TRBJ2-7

cdr3_aa: CASSFEGRGAADTQYF
cdr3_nt: TGCGCCAGCAGCTTTGAGGGGCGGGGGGCAGCGGATACGCAGTATTTT
d_call: TRBD2
clone_size: NA
v_call: TRBV5-1
j_call: TRBJ2-3

cdr3_aa: CASSSGLAGSYEQYF
cdr3_nt: TGCGCCAGCAGCTCGGGACTAGCGGGATCCTACGAGCAGTACTTC
d_call: TRBD2
clone_size: NA
v_call: TRBV5-1
j_call: TRBJ2-7

cdr3_aa: CASSIRNYGYTF
cdr3_nt: TGTGCCAGTAGTATCCGAAACTATGGCTACACCTTC
d_call: NA
clone_size: NA
v_call: TRBV19
j_call: TRBJ1-2

cdr3_aa: CASSSDNGRHGYTF
cdr3_nt: TGTGCCAGCAGCTCGGACAATGGTAGACATGGCTACACCTTC
d_call: NA
clone_size: NA
v_call: TRBV7-2
j_call: TRBJ1-2

cdr3_aa: CASSQDPARPVSPQHF
cdr3_nt: TGTGCCAGCAGCCAAGATCCGGCCAGACCTGTTTCGCCCCAGCATTTT
d_call: NA
clone_size: NA
v_call: TRBV3-1/TRBV3-2
j_call: TRBJ1-5

cdr3_aa: CASSPRGRGDGQPQHF
cdr3_nt: TGTGCCAGCAGTCCCCGAGGGAGAGGGGACGGCCAGCCCCAGCATTTT
d_call: NA
clone_size: NA
v_call: TRBV28
j_call: TRBJ1-5

cdr3_aa: CASSLVPSTDTQYF
cdr3_nt: TGCGCCAGCAGCTTGGTGCCAAGCACAGATACGCAGTATTTT
d_call: NA
clone_size: NA
v_call: TRBV5-1
j_call: TRBJ2-3